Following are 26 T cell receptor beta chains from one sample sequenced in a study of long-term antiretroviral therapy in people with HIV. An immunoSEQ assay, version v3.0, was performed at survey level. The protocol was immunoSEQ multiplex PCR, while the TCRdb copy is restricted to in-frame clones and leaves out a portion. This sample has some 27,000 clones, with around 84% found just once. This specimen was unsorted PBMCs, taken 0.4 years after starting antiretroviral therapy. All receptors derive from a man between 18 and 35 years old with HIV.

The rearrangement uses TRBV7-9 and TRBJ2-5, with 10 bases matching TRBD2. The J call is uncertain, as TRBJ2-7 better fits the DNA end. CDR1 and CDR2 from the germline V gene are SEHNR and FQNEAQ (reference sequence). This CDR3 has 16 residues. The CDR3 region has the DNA TGTGCCAGCAGCTTGGGGGGACTAGCGTCGACCTACGAGCAGTACTTC. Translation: CASSLGGLASTYEQYF.

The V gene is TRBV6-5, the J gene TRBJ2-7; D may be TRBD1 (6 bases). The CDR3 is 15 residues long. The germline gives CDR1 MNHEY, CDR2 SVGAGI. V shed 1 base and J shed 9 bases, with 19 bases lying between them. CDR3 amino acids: CASSYYAEGERVQYF. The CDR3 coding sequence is TGTGCCAGCAGTTACTACGCTGAGGGGGAAAGGGTGCAGTACTTC.

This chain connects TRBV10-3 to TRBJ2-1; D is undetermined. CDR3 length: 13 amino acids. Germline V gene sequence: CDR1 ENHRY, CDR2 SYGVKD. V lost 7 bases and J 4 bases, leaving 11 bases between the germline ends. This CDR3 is CAITKTPYNEQFF. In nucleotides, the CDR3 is TGTGCCATCACCAAGACACCGTACAATGAGCAGTTCTTC.

The CDR3 reads CASSLRARHGTGSYGYTF. In nucleotides, the CDR3 is TGCGCCAGCAGCTTACGAGCTAGACACGGGACAGGGAGTTATGGCTACACCTTC. The chain joins TRBV4-1 to TRBJ1-2, with 9 positions matching TRBD1. The ends lost 5 bases at V and 5 bases at J; junction bases unmatched: 18. From germline, CDR1 is MGHRA and CDR2 YSYEKL. The CDR3 extends over 18 amino acids.

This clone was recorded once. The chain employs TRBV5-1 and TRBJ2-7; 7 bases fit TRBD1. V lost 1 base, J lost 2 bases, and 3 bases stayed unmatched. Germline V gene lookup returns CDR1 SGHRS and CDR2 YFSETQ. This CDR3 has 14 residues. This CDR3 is CASSLPGTAYEQYF. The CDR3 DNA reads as TGCGCCAGCAGCTTGCCCGGGACAGCCTACGAGCAGTACTTC.

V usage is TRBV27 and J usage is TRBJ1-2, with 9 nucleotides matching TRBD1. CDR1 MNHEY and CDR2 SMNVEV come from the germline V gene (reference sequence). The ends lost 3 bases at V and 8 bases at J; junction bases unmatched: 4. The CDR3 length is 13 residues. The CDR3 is CASSFGTGNGYTF. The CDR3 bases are TGTGCCAGCAGTTTCGGGACAGGGAACGGCTACACCTTC.

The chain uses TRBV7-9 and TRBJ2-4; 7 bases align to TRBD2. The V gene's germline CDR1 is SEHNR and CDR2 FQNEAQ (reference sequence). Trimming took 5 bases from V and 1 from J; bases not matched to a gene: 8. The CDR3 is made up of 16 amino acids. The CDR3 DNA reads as TGTGCCAGCAGCCTACGAGCGGGGAAGGCCAAAAACATTCAGTACTTC. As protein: CASSLRAGKAKNIQYF.

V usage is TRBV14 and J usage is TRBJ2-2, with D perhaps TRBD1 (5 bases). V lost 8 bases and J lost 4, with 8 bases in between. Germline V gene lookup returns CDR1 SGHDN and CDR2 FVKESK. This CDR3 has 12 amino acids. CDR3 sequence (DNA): TGTGCCAGCCGAAGGGGCACCGGGGAGCTGTTTTTT. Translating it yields CASRRGTGELFF.

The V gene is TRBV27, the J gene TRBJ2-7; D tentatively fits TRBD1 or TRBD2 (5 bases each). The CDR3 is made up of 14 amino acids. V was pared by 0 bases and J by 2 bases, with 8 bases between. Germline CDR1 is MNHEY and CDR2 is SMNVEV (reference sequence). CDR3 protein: CASSLSGATYEQYF. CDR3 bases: TGTGCCAGCAGTTTATCCGGGGCCACCTACGAGCAGTACTTC.

CDR3: CATSRDVNSPNEKLFF. As DNA, the CDR3 is TGTGCCACCAGCAGAGATGTGAACAGCCCAAATGAAAAACTGTTTTTT. This chain links TRBV15 with TRBJ1-4, with D hard to call. The CDR3 is 16 amino acids. V was cut by 0 bases and J by 5 bases, with 13 bases left in between. Germline CDR1 is LNHNV and CDR2 is YYDKDF (reference sequence).

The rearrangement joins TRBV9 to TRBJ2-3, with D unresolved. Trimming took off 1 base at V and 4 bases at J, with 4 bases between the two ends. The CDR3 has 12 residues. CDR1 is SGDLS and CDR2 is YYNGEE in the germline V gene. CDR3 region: CASSVNPDTQYF. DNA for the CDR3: TGTGCCAGCAGCGTAAACCCAGATACGCAGTATTTT.

CDR3 loop: CASSLTSGAYNEQFF. In DNA, the CDR3 is TGTGCCAGCAGCTTGACTAGCGGGGCCTACAATGAGCAGTTCTTC. The chain is built from TRBV11-3 and TRBJ2-1, with 11 nucleotides matching TRBD2. V lost 3 bases, J lost 2 bases, and 0 bases stayed unmatched. Looked up from germline, CDR1 is SGHNT and CDR2 is YENEEA. The CDR3 has 15 residues.

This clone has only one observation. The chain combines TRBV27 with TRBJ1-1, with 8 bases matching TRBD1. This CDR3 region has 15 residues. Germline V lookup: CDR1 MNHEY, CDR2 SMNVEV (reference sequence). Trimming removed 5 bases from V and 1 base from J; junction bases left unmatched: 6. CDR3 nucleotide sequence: TGTGCCAGCAGTATCGGGACAGGAAGGAACACTGAAGCTTTCTTT. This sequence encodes CASSIGTGRNTEAFF.

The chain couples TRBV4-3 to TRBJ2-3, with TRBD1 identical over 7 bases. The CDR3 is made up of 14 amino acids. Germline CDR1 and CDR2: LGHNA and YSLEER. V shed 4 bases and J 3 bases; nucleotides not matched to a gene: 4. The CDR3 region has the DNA TGCGCCAGCAGCCCAAACAGGGGAACAGATACGCAGTATTTT. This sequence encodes CASSPNRGTDTQYF.

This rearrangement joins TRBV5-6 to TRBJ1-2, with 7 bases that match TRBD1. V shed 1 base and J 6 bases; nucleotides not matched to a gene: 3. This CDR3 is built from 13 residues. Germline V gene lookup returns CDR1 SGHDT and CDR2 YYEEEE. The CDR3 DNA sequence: TGTGCCAGCAGCTTGCAGGGGGGCGATGGCTACACCTTC. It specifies CASSLQGGDGYTF.

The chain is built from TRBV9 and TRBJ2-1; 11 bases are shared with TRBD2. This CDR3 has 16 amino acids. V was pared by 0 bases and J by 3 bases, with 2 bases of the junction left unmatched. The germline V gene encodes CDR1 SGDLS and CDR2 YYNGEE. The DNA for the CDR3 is TGTGCCAGCAGCGTAGCGGGGACTAGCGGCTACAATGAGCAGTTCTTC. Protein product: CASSVAGTSGYNEQFF.

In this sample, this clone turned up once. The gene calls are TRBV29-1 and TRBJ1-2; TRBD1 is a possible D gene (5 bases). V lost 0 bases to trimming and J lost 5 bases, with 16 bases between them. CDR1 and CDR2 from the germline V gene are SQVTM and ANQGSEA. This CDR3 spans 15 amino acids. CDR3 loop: CSVEDSIPRGYGYTF. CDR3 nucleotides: TGCAGCGTTGAAGATTCGATCCCACGGGGGTATGGCTACACCTTC.

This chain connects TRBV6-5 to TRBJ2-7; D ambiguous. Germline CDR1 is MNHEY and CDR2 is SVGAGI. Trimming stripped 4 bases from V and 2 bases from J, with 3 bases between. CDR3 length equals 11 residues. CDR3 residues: CASSSAYEQYF. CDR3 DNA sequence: TGTGCCAGCAGTTCCGCCTACGAGCAGTACTTC.

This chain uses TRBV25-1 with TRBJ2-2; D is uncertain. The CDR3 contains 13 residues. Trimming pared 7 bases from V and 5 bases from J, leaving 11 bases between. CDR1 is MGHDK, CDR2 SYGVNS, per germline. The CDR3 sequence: CASTLGFTGELFF. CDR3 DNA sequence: TGTGCCAGCACCCTCGGCTTTACCGGGGAGCTGTTTTTT.

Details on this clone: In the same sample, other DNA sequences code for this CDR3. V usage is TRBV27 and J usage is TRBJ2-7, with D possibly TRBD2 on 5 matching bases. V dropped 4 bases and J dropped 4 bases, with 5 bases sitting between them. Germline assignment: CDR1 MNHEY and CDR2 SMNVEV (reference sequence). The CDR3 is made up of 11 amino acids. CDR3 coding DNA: TGTGCCAGCAGTTCGGGATACGAGCAGTACTTC. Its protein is CASSSGYEQYF.

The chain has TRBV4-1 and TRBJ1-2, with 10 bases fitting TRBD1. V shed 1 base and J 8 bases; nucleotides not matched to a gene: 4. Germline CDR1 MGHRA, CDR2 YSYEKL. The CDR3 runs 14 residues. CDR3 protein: CASSQGTGGQGYTF. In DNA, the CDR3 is TGCGCCAGCAGCCAAGGGACAGGGGGGCAGGGCTACACCTTC.

As DNA, the CDR3 is TGTGCAAGTCGCCAACGCGGGGAGGCTTTCTTT. It yields the protein CASRQRGEAFF. The rearrangement uses TRBV12-2 and TRBJ1-1. TRBV12-2 is a recognized pseudogene. CDR3 length: 11 amino acids.

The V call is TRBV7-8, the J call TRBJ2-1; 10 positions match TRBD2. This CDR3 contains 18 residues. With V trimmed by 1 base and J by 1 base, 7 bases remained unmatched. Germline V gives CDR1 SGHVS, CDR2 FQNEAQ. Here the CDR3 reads CASSLGTIAGGSYNEQFF. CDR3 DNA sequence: TGTGCCAGCAGCTTAGGAACGATAGCGGGAGGTTCCTACAATGAGCAGTTCTTC.

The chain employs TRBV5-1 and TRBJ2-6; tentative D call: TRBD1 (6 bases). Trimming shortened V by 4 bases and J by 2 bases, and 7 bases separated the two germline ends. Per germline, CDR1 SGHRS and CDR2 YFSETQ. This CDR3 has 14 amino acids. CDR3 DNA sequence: TGCGCCAGCAGCCCAGGGGCTGGGGCCAACGTCCTGACTTTC. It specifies CASSPGAGANVLTF.

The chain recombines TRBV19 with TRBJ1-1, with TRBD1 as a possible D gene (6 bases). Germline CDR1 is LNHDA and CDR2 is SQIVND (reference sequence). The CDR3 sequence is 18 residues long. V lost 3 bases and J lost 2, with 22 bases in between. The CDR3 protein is CASSINSENRDSNTEAFF. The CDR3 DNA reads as TGTGCCAGTAGTATCAATTCCGAGAACAGGGATAGTAACACTGAAGCTTTCTTT.

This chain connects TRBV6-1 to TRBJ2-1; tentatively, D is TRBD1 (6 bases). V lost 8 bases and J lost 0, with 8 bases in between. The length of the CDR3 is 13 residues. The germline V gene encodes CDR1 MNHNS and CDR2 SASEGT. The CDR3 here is CASDRSSYNEQFF. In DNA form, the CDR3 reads TGTGCCAGCGACAGGAGCTCCTACAATGAGCAGTTCTTC.